Below are 8 T cell receptor beta chains sequenced from a single sample in a study of T cell responses to AZD1222 COVID-19 vaccine. The repertoire was sequenced with immunoSEQ multiplex PCR; TCRdb's copy has only in-frame clones and lacks some. The data show more than 110,000 clones, roughly 90% seen once. The sample in question was peripheral blood, obtained on day 0 of AZD1222 vaccination. Source of these receptors: an adult in good health.

This clone has a handful of counts. The chain is built from TRBV15 and TRBJ1-4; D is undetermined. CDR3 length: 13 residues. CDR1 and CDR2 (germline): LNHNV, YYDKDF (reference sequence). V shed 1 base and J shed 2 bases, with 2 bases lying between them. The CDR3 DNA sequence: TGTGCCACCAGCAGAGCGACTAATGAAAAACTGTTTTTT. Amino acid sequence: CATSRATNEKLFF.

The chain joins TRBV19 to TRBJ2-4, with D unresolved. V dropped 4 bases and J dropped 8 bases, with 9 bases sitting between them. Germline V gene sequence: CDR1 LNHDA, CDR2 SQIVND (reference sequence). This CDR3 has 12 residues. CDR3 sequence reads: CASSSIGYIQYF. The CDR3 nucleotides are TGTGCCAGTAGTAGCATAGGCTACATTCAGTACTTC.

This chain connects TRBV3-1 (or the pseudogene TRBV3-2) to TRBJ1-4; D remains ambiguous. CDR1 is LGHDT, CDR2 YNNKEL, per germline (reference sequence). Trimming shortened V by 3 bases and J by 2 bases, and 10 bases separated the two germline ends. The CDR3 totals 15 residues. In nucleotides, the CDR3 is TGTGCCAGCAGCCATTTTCAGGTTACTAATGAAAAACTGTTTTTT. It is translated as CASSHFQVTNEKLFF.

The CDR3 nucleotides read TGTGCCAGCAGTTTACTACTAGACATCAGGATCCATTACCGACAACTCGGAGCTTTCTTT. Translation: CASSLLLDIRIHYRQLGAFF. This chain links TRBV28 with TRBJ1-1; no definite D call. The CDR3 consists of 20 residues. Germline CDR1 MDHEN, CDR2 SYDVKM. Between the trimmed V and J ends, which lost 2 bases and 10 bases, there was a span of 35 bases.

V and J are TRBV11-3 and TRBJ2-1, with 11 bases lining up with TRBD2. The V gene's germline CDR1 is SGHNT and CDR2 YENEEA. V lost 5 bases, J lost 8 bases, and 11 bases stayed unmatched. The CDR3 runs to 16 residues. The CDR3 coding sequence is TGTGCCAGCAGCCAGAGGAGACTAGCGGGAATTTATGAGCAGTTCTTC. It yields the protein CASSQRRLAGIYEQFF.

This CDR3 reads CASRSTTYQETQYF. The CDR3 DNA is TGTGCCAGCAGGTCAACTACTTACCAAGAGACCCAGTACTTC. The chain has TRBV28 and TRBJ2-5; D is unresolved. The CDR3 is 14 residues long. The V gene's germline CDR1 is MDHEN and CDR2 SYDVKM. V lost 6 bases to trimming and J lost 0 bases, with 11 bases between them.

The chain carries TRBV7-8 and TRBJ2-6; a possible D gene is TRBD1 (5 bases). V was shortened by 2 bases and J by 2 bases, with 7 bases between the two germline ends. The CDR3 extends over 15 amino acids. CDR1 SGHVS and CDR2 FQNEAQ come from the germline V gene. The CDR3 nucleotides read TGTGCCAGCAGCTTACCCAGGGCTGGGGCCAACGTCCTGACTTTC. Protein sequence: CASSLPRAGANVLTF.

This clone was seen just once. This chain joins TRBV28 and TRBJ2-1, with D perhaps TRBD2 (6 bases). The CDR3 spans 14 residues. V was cut by 5 bases and J by 7 bases, with 15 bases left in between. Germline V gene data show CDR1 as MDHEN and CDR2 as SYDVKM. CDR3: CASSPDREKNEQFF. DNA of the CDR3: TGTGCCAGCAGTCCTGACCGGGAGAAGAATGAGCAGTTCTTC.